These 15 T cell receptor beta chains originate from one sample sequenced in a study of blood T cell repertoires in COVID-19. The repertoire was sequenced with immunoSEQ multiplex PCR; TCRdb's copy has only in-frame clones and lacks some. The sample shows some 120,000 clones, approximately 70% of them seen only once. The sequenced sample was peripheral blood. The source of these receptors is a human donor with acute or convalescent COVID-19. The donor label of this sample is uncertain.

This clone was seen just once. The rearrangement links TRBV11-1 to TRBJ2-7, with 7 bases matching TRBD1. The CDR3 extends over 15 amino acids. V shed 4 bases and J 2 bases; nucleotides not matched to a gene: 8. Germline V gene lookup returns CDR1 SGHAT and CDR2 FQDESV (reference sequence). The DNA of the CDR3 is TGTGCCAGCAGCTCCTACCGGGACAGACCCTACGAGCAGTACTTC. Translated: CASSSYRDRPYEQYF.

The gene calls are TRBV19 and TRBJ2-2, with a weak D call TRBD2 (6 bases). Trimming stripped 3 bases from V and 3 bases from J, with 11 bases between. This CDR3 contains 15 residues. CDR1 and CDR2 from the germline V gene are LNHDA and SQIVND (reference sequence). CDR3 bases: TGTGCCAGTAGTATTTCGGCGGGGTACACCGGGGAGCTGTTTTTT. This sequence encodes CASSISAGYTGELFF.

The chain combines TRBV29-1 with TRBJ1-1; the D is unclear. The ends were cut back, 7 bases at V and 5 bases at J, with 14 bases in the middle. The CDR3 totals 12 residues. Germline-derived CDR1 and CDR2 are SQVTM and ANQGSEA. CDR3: CSGETLSTEAFF. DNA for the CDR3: TGCAGCGGTGAGACTCTATCGACTGAAGCTTTCTTT.

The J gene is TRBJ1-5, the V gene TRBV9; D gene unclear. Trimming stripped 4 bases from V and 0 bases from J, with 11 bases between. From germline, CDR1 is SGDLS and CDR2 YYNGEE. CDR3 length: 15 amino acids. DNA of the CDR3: TGTGCCAGCAGCCCCGGGGTTTATAGCAATCAGCCCCAGCATTTT. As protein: CASSPGVYSNQPQHF.

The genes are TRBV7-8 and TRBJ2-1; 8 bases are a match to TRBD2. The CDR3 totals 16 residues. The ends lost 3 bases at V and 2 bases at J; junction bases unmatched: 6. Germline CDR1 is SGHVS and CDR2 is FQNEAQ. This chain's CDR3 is CASSLDREGAYNEQFF. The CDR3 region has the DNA TGTGCCAGCAGCTTGGACCGGGAGGGGGCCTACAATGAGCAGTTCTTC.

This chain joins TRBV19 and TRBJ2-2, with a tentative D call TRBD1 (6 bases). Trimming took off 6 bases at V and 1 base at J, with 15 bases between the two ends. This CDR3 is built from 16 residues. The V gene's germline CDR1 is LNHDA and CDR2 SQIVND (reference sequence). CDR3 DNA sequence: TGTGCCAGTAGCCCTCCTCGGGGACAGAACACCGGGGAGCTGTTTTTT. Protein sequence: CASSPPRGQNTGELFF. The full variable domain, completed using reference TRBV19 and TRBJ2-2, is DGGITQSPKYLFRKEGQNVTLSCEQNLNHDAMYWYRQDPGQGLRLIYYSQIVNDFQKGDIAEGYSVSREKKESFPLTVTSAQKNPTAFYLCASSPPRGQNTGELFFGEGSRLTVL.

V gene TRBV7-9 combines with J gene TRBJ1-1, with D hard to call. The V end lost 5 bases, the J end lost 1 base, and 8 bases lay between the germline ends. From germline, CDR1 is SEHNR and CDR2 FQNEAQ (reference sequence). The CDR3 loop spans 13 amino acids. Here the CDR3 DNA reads TGTGCCAGCAGCATCCAGGCGAACACTGAAGCTTTCTTT. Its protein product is CASSIQANTEAFF.

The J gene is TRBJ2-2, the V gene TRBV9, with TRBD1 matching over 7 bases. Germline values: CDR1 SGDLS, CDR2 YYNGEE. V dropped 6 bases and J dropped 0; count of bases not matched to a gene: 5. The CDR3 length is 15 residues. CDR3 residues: CASTRGYANTGELFF. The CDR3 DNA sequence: TGTGCCAGCACCAGGGGGTACGCGAACACCGGGGAGCTGTTTTTT.

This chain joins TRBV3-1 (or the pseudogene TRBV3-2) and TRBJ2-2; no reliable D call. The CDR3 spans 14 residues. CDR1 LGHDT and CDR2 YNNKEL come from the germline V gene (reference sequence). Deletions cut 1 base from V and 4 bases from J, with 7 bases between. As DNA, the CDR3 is TGTGCCAGCAGCCAAGCTCGTCTCACCGGGGAGCTGTTTTTT. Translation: CASSQARLTGELFF.

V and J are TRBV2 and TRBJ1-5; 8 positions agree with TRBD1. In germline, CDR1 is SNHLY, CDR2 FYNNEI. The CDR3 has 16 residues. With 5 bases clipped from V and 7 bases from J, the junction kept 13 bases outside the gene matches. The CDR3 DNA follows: TGTGCCAGCAGTCCATCGGACAGGGTCCATGGGCAGCCCCAGCATTTT. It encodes CASSPSDRVHGQPQHF.

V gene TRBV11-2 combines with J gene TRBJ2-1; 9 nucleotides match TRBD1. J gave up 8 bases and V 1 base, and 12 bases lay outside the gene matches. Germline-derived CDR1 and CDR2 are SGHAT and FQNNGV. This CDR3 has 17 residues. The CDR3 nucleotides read TGTGCCAGCAGCTTAGTTCACAGGGGGCTATCTACGGATGAGCAGTTCTTC. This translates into CASSLVHRGLSTDEQFF.

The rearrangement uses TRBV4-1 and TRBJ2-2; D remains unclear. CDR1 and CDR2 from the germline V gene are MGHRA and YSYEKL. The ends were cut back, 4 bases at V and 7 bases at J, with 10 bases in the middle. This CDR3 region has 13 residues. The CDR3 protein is CASSPSLIGELFF. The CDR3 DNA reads TGCGCCAGCAGCCCCTCCCTAATCGGGGAGCTGTTTTTT.

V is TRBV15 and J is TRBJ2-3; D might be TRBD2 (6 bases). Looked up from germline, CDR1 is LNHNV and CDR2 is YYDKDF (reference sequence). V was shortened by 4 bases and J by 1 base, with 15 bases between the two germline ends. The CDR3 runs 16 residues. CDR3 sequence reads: CATSTRGAGRTDTQYF. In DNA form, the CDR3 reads TGTGCCACCAGCACAAGAGGCGCGGGACGCACAGATACGCAGTATTTT.

The chain's CDR3 is CASSHPGTPSSYEQYF. The CDR3 DNA reads as TGCGCCAGCAGTCACCCCGGGACTCCGTCCTCCTACGAGCAGTACTTC. V and J are TRBV23-1 and TRBJ2-7; D possibly corresponds to TRBD2 (6 bases). TRBV23-1 counts as an open reading frame of uncertain function. The CDR3 is made up of 16 amino acids. Trimming took 3 bases from V and 0 from J, leaving 15 bases between them.

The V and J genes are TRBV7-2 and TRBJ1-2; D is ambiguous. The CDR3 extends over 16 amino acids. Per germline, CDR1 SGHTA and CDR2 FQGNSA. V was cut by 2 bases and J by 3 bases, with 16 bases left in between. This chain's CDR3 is CASSLSPTTYDYGYTF. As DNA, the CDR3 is TGTGCCAGCAGCTTATCACCCACAACGTATGACTATGGCTACACCTTC.